What follows is one T cell receptor (beta chain) and its context. The source of the sample is a study of T-cell reconstitution after alpha-beta-depleted transplantation in children. Preparing the TCRbeta library involved the use of unique molecular identifiers. TCRdb itself ran the PCR reads through MiXCR, one entry per CDR3 protein. The repertoire holds a few hundred thousand distinct CDR3 sequences, with approximately 9.8% as singletons. The clonotype was recovered from a human donor who donated a stem cell graft to a child with SCID. Sequences were derived from PBMCs from the stem cell graft donor, sampled from the stem cell graft.

CDR3 sequence (DNA): TGTGCCATCAGTGAGTTAAGCGTTTCAGATACGCAGTATTTT. Translation: CAISELSVSDTQYF. The chain has TRBV10-3 and TRBJ2-3, with no clear D. Germline V lookup: CDR1 ENHRY, CDR2 SYGVKD. The length of the CDR3 is 14 residues. The germline V and J ends were trimmed by 1 base and 4 bases, with 9 bases remaining between them.